What follows are 32 T cell receptor beta chains derived from one specimen sequenced in a study of blood T cell repertoires in COVID-19 (dated by TCRdb to 2018 to 2021). The library was made by the immunoSEQ multiplex PCR assay. This is the immuneACCESS table as TCRdb keeps it, with only in-frame sequences that have V and J called. A part of the clones is gone; compared with another copy, unresolved V genes explain less than half, and the rest is unexplained. The sample table holds about 170,000 clones, of which about four fifths were seen once. The leading ten clones occupy roughly 1.9% of the sample. The source material was peripheral blood. Receptors were obtained from a woman aged 80 or older with acute or convalescent COVID-19.

The chain recombines TRBV30 with TRBJ1-4; D is uncertain. The CDR3 contains 10 residues. Germline CDR1 reads GTSNPN; CDR2 reads SVGIG (reference sequence). The V end lost 7 bases, the J end lost 6 bases, and 6 bases lay between the germline ends. This CDR3 is CASFHEKLFF. The CDR3 nucleotides are TGTGCCTCCTTCCATGAAAAACTGTTTTTT. The entire variable domain, with the rest obtained from reference TRBV30 and TRBJ1-4, is as follows: SQTIHQWPATLVQPVGSPLSLECTVEGTSNPNLYWYRQAAGRGLQLLFYSVGIGQISSEVPQNLSASRPQDRQFILSSKKLLLSDSGFYLCASFHEKLFFGSGTQLSVL.

This sequence joins TRBV5-5 and TRBJ1-3, with 7 bases identical to TRBD1. The CDR3 consists of 17 residues. V lost 2 bases and J lost 4; bases outside the gene matches: 12. Germline lookup yields CDR1 SGHKS and CDR2 YYEKEE (reference sequence). This chain's CDR3 is CASSLENRGSIGNTIYF. DNA for the CDR3: TGTGCCAGCAGCTTAGAAAACAGGGGATCGATCGGAAACACCATATATTTT.

The J gene is TRBJ1-4, the V gene TRBV4-1, with TRBD1 identical over 11 bases. The trim removed 2 bases at V and 5 bases at J, leaving 10 bases unmatched. CDR1 is MGHRA, CDR2 YSYEKL, per germline. The CDR3 is 18 residues long. The CDR3 DNA sequence: TGCGCCAGCAGCCAAAACGGACAGGGGGCGCGACTGAATGAAAAACTGTTTTTT. Translation: CASSQNGQGARLNEKLFF.

J is TRBJ1-5 and V is TRBV9; D call uncertain. Looked up from germline, CDR1 is SGDLS and CDR2 is YYNGEE. Trimming shortened V by 3 bases and J by 5 bases, and 9 bases separated the two germline ends. This CDR3 is 13 amino acids long. The CDR3 DNA reads as TGTGCCAGCAGCGCACGCGGGGATCAGCCCCAGCATTTT. Its protein product is CASSARGDQPQHF.

This chain links TRBV27 with TRBJ1-5; weak D call: TRBD1 (6 bases). Between the trimmed V and J ends, which lost 6 bases and 1 base, there was a span of 13 bases. Germline assignment: CDR1 MNHEY and CDR2 SMNVEV (reference sequence). This CDR3 is 15 amino acids long. CDR3 coding DNA: TGTGCCAGCAGCCGACAACAGGGAAGCAATCAGCCCCAGCATTTT. It yields the protein CASSRQQGSNQPQHF.

The chain is built from TRBV3-1 (or the pseudogene TRBV3-2) and TRBJ2-7, with a weak D call TRBD1 (6 bases). The V end lost 6 bases, the J end lost 6 bases, and 18 bases lay between the germline ends. Germline V lookup: CDR1 LGHDT, CDR2 YNNKEL (reference sequence). CDR3 length: 14 amino acids. The DNA of the CDR3 is TGTGCCAGCAGTCGGATCGACAGGAGTGGCGAGCAGTACTTC. It codes for CASSRIDRSGEQYF.

This clone was counted between two and nine times. The CDR3 loop is CASSKVFLSGRAYNEQFF. In DNA form, the CDR3 reads TGCGCCAGCAGCAAGGTATTCCTTAGCGGGAGGGCCTACAATGAGCAGTTCTTC. The chain has TRBV4-3 and TRBJ2-1; 11 bases are a match to TRBD2. Unmatched junction bases numbered 11, after V lost 5 bases and J lost 2 bases. The CDR3 is 18 amino acids. Germline CDR1 and CDR2: LGHNA and YSLEER.

The rearrangement uses TRBV19 and TRBJ2-2; 10 nucleotides align to TRBD2. V shed 5 bases and J 6 bases; nucleotides not matched to a gene: 6. CDR1 is LNHDA and CDR2 is SQIVND in the germline V gene (reference sequence). This CDR3 spans 15 amino acids. CDR3 protein: CASSDFSGRSGELFF. CDR3 bases: TGTGCCAGTAGTGACTTTAGCGGGAGGTCCGGGGAGCTGTTTTTT.

V and J are TRBV9 and TRBJ2-2; D perhaps matches TRBD1 (5 bases). The CDR3 is 17 residues long. The germline V gene encodes CDR1 SGDLS and CDR2 YYNGEE. The V end lost 4 bases, the J end lost 0 bases, and 16 bases lay between the germline ends. The CDR3 DNA reads as TGTGCCAGCAGCCTAGAACCGACAGCCGCGAACACCGGGGAGCTGTTTTTT. It is translated as CASSLEPTAANTGELFF.

This rearrangement joins TRBV5-4 to TRBJ1-1; no clear D gene. The V gene lost 2 bases and the J gene lost 0 bases, with 8 bases spanning the gap. The CDR3 covers 14 residues. The germline gives CDR1 SGHNT, CDR2 YYREEE (reference sequence). Here the CDR3 reads CASSFGRMNTEAFF. Here the CDR3 DNA reads TGTGCCAGCAGCTTTGGGAGAATGAACACTGAAGCTTTCTTT. Complete variable domain (other parts from reference TRBV5-4 and TRBJ1-1): ETGVTQSPTHLIKTRGQQVTLRCSSQSGHNTVSWYQQALGQGPQFIFQYYREEENGRGNFPPRFSGLQFPNYSSELNVNALELDDSALYLCASSFGRMNTEAFFGQGTRLTVV.

This clone was found a few times. The V call is TRBV9, the J call TRBJ2-2; 9 bases fit TRBD1. Germline V gives CDR1 SGDLS, CDR2 YYNGEE. Germline trimming cut 1 base from V and 5 bases from J; bases unmatched to any gene: 6. This CDR3 contains 16 residues. Here the CDR3 DNA reads TGTGCCAGCAGCGTAAAACAGGGGGCGAGGACCGGGGAGCTGTTTTTT. Translation gives CASSVKQGARTGELFF.

The chain carries TRBV5-1 and TRBJ2-7; 7 bases are shared with TRBD1. V lost 4 bases to trimming and J lost 0 bases; unmatched junction nucleotides: 7. The CDR3 is made up of 15 amino acids. Germline assignment: CDR1 SGHRS and CDR2 YFSETQ. The CDR3 sequence is CASSPRQGPSYEQYF. As DNA, the CDR3 is TGCGCCAGCAGCCCCCGACAGGGTCCCTCCTACGAGCAGTACTTC.

This rearrangement joins TRBV28 to TRBJ1-5; 8 nucleotides agree with TRBD1. Trimming took 0 bases from V and 2 from J; bases not matched to a gene: 0. This CDR3 contains 15 residues. The germline CDR1 and CDR2 sequences are MDHEN and SYDVKM. The CDR3 coding sequence is TGTGCCAGCAGTTTATGGGACAGGGGCAATCAGCCCCAGCATTTT. Amino acids: CASSLWDRGNQPQHF.

The table lists this clone with a count of one. This chain links TRBV5-6 with TRBJ1-3; possibly TRBD1 for D (5 bases). The germline V and J ends were trimmed by 3 bases and 3 bases, with 16 bases remaining between them. The germline gives CDR1 SGHDT, CDR2 YYEEEE. CDR3 length: 16 residues. The CDR3 sequence is CASSWGPDADGNTIYF. CDR3 sequence (DNA): TGTGCCAGCAGCTGGGGCCCCGATGCGGATGGAAACACCATATATTTT.

The chain combines TRBV30 with TRBJ1-3; possible D gene TRBD1, 6 bases. The V end was cut by 2 bases, the J end by 3 bases, with 14 bases between. CDR1 and CDR2 from the germline V gene are GTSNPN and SVGIG (reference sequence). This CDR3 has 15 residues. The DNA of the CDR3 is TGTGCCTGGAGTATGCCTACAGGGTTTGGAAACACCATATATTTT. Its protein product is CAWSMPTGFGNTIYF.

J is TRBJ2-2 and V is TRBV12-3 or TRBV12-4; D is ambiguous. The V and J ends lost 5 bases and 8 bases respectively, with 9 bases between them. The CDR3 is 12 amino acids. CDR3 coding DNA: TGTGCCAGCAGTCGGTGGGCAGGGGAGCTGTTTTTT. It encodes CASSRWAGELFF.

The chain couples TRBV9 to TRBJ2-2, with D unclear. The V end lost 0 bases, the J end lost 5 bases, and 11 bases lay between the germline ends. CDR3 length equals 15 residues. Germline V lookup: CDR1 SGDLS, CDR2 YYNGEE. The DNA for the CDR3 is TGTGCCAGCAGCGTAGCTGGGTACGGGACCGGGGAGCTGTTTTTT. This codes for CASSVAGYGTGELFF.

This chain joins TRBV24-1 and TRBJ2-3; 9 bases line up with TRBD1. V dropped 5 bases and J dropped 3; count of bases not matched to a gene: 14. Looked up from germline, CDR1 is KGHDR and CDR2 is SFDVKD. The CDR3 totals 18 residues. The CDR3 DNA sequence: TGTGCCACCAGTGCCGCATCCGGGACAGGGTTTGCTACAGATACGCAGTATTTT. This gives the protein CATSAASGTGFATDTQYF.

The V and J genes are TRBV6-5 and TRBJ1-1; D remains ambiguous. The V and J ends lost 5 bases and 6 bases respectively, with 10 bases between them. The length of the CDR3 is 12 residues. Germline V lookup: CDR1 MNHEY, CDR2 SVGAGI. The DNA for the CDR3 is TGTGCCAGCAGTAGCAATCGCGCTGAAGCTTTCTTT. Its protein product is CASSSNRAEAFF.

The sample holds a few counts of this clone. DNA of the CDR3: TGTGCCAGCTCTCTTAGGGGCCCTTCCACAGATACGCAGTATTTT. As protein: CASSLRGPSTDTQYF. The chain employs TRBV18 and TRBJ2-3; the D gene is possibly TRBD1 (5 bases). Per the germline V gene, CDR1 is KGHSH and CDR2 is LQKENI. Trimming took off 6 bases at V and 2 bases at J, with 15 bases between the two ends. CDR3 length equals 15 residues.

The rearrangement joins TRBV9 to TRBJ2-5, with TRBD1 matching over 8 bases. V lost 4 bases, J lost 1 base, and 6 bases stayed unmatched. Germline V gene sequence: CDR1 SGDLS, CDR2 YYNGEE. The length of the CDR3 is 15 residues. In nucleotides, the CDR3 is TGTGCCAGCAGCCCAGAGACAGGGGTCCAAGAGACCCAGTACTTC. It specifies CASSPETGVQETQYF. Drawing the rest from reference TRBV9 and TRBJ2-5, the complete variable domain is DSGVTQTPKHLITATGQRVTLRCSPRSGDLSVYWYQQSLDQGLQFLIQYYNGEERAKGNILERFSAQQFPDLHSELNLSSLELGDSALYFCASSPETGVQETQYFGPGTRLLVL.

V gene TRBV11-2 combines with J gene TRBJ2-5; 7 bases are shared with TRBD2. V shed 8 bases, J shed 2 bases, and the junction held 5 bases outside the gene matches. This CDR3 is built from 13 residues. Germline CDR1 and CDR2: SGHAT and FQNNGV. CDR3 in DNA: TGTGCCAGCGGGCGGGGGTCTCAAGAGACCCAGTACTTC. Amino acids: CASGRGSQETQYF.

The chain links TRBV19 to TRBJ2-7, with 7 positions matching TRBD1. CDR3 length: 14 residues. J lost 6 bases, V lost 10 bases, and 15 bases had no gene match. Germline V lookup: CDR1 LNHDA, CDR2 SQIVND (reference sequence). The DNA for the CDR3 is TGTGCCACCTCAGGGACAGTCGACGTCGTCGAGCAGTACTTC. Its protein is CATSGTVDVVEQYF.

This clone was seen more than once but under ten times. The gene calls are TRBV16 and TRBJ1-1, with D hard to call. The CDR3 has 12 residues. V lost 4 bases, J lost 9 bases, and 12 bases lay in between. The germline V gene encodes CDR1 KGHSY and CDR2 FQNENV. CDR3 sequence: CASSPNGDKAFF. The CDR3, as DNA: TGTGCCAGCAGCCCCAATGGAGATAAAGCTTTCTTT.

The rearrangement uses TRBV7-2 and TRBJ2-1; 14 nucleotides agree with TRBD2. The CDR3 extends over 17 amino acids. The germline gives CDR1 SGHTA, CDR2 FQGNSA. After removal of 5 bases from V and 7 bases from J, the junction contained 10 bases not matched to a gene. CDR3 sequence (DNA): TGTGCCAGCAGCCATCCGGGACTAGCGGGAGAATGGAATGAGCAGTTCTTC. It codes for CASSHPGLAGEWNEQFF.

The V and J genes are TRBV28 and TRBJ1-3; TRBD1 agrees at 7 bases. The CDR3 runs to 17 residues. V trimming: 4 bases; J trimming: 0 bases; junction bases outside the gene matches: 9. Germline V CDR1 and CDR2: MDHEN, SYDVKM. The DNA for the CDR3 is TGTGCCAGCAGTTCTCCGGGACAGCCTTTCTCTGGAAACACCATATATTTT. This codes for CASSSPGQPFSGNTIYF.

This CDR3 is CASSPSAGFANEKLFF. In nucleotides, the CDR3 is TGTGCCAGTAGCCCTTCCGCGGGGTTCGCCAATGAAAAACTGTTTTTT. This chain uses TRBV19 with TRBJ1-4; D call uncertain. CDR1 and CDR2 from the germline V gene are LNHDA and SQIVND (reference sequence). CDR3 length: 16 residues. The V and J ends lost 6 bases and 5 bases respectively, with 19 bases between them.

The chain has TRBV6-5 and TRBJ1-6, with a possible D match to TRBD1 (5 bases). The CDR3 loop spans 14 amino acids. Germline CDR1 reads MNHEY; CDR2 reads SVGAGI. Trimming cost V 6 bases and J 11 bases, with 17 bases left between them. CDR3 DNA: TGTGCCAGCAGGATGATCCAGGGCCAAGCACCCCTCCACTTT. Protein product: CASRMIQGQAPLHF.

The count of this clone is one. This same CDR3 is encoded by further DNA sequences in the sample. The chain uses TRBV27 and TRBJ2-7; 9 bases are a match to TRBD1. Germline V gene data show CDR1 as MNHEY and CDR2 as SMNVEV (reference sequence). Losses at the gene ends were 3 bases for V and 2 bases for J; bases not matched to a gene: 2. This CDR3 has 14 amino acids. The DNA of the CDR3 is TGTGCCAGCAGTTTGGGGACAGGGCCCTACGAGCAGTACTTC. Residues: CASSLGTGPYEQYF.

This chain uses TRBV3-1 (or the pseudogene TRBV3-2) with TRBJ1-2; possibly TRBD1 for D (5 bases). The germline V gene encodes CDR1 LGHDT and CDR2 YNNKEL (reference sequence). The CDR3 covers 15 residues. Trimming stripped 1 base from V and 8 bases from J, with 17 bases between. The CDR3 DNA reads as TGTGCCAGCAGCCAAGGAGGAGGGGCATCGGGAGGCTACACCTTC. Amino acid sequence: CASSQGGGASGGYTF.

The chain uses TRBV19 and TRBJ2-7; weak D call: TRBD2 (6 bases). V dropped 5 bases and J dropped 5 bases, with 16 bases sitting between them. This CDR3 region has 14 residues. CDR1 and CDR2 from the germline V gene are LNHDA and SQIVND (reference sequence). CDR3 DNA: TGTGCCAGTAGTGTCGGGGCGTCGGGGGACGAGCAGTACTTC. Its translation is CASSVGASGDEQYF. The full variable domain, completed using reference TRBV19 and TRBJ2-7, is DGGITQSPKYLFRKEGQNVTLSCEQNLNHDAMYWYRQDPGQGLRLIYYSQIVNDFQKGDIAEGYSVSREKKESFPLTVTSAQKNPTAFYLCASSVGASGDEQYFGPGTRLTVT.

This chain connects TRBV7-6 to TRBJ1-5, with a weak D call TRBD1 (6 bases). The CDR3 is 14 residues long. V was shortened by 2 bases and J by 3 bases, with 8 bases between the two germline ends. Germline-derived CDR1 and CDR2 are SGHVS and FNYEAQ. CDR3: CASSLQGNNQPQHF. As DNA, the CDR3 is TGTGCCAGCAGCTTACAGGGGAACAATCAGCCCCAGCATTTT. Filled out from reference TRBV7-6 and TRBJ1-5, the complete variable domain reads GAGVSQSPRYKVTKRGQDVALRCDPISGHVSLYWYRQALGQGPEFLTYFNYEAQQDKSGLPNDRFSAERPEGSISTLTIQRTEQRDSAMYRCASSLQGNNQPQHFGDGTRLSIL.